The 13 T cell receptor beta chains in this list originate from one sample, sequenced in a study of memory CD4+ T cells and cytomegalovirus serostatus. The sort gate was single viable CD3+CD4+CD8-CD45RO+ cells for memory CD4+ T cells. Profiled with immunoSEQ multiplex PCR; TCRdb holds only in-frame clones, not every one. The sample holds tens of thousands of clones; about 80% are singletons and the top ten take about 1.9%. Sequencing input: memory CD4+ T cells from blood. The source is an adult in good health and CMV-seronegative.

V and J are TRBV6-5 and TRBJ1-1; no reliable D call. The CDR3 sequence is 14 residues long. The V and J ends lost 6 bases and 1 base respectively, with 12 bases between them. Germline values: CDR1 MNHEY, CDR2 SVGAGI. The CDR3: CASSPVMRNTEAFF. The CDR3 nucleotides read TGTGCCAGCAGCCCCGTGATGAGGAACACTGAAGCTTTCTTT.

The rearrangement uses TRBV30 and TRBJ2-5, with 9 bases matching TRBD1. V was pared by 6 bases and J by 1 base, with 6 bases of the junction left unmatched. Germline V gene data show CDR1 as GTSNPN and CDR2 as SVGIG (reference sequence). The CDR3 loop spans 14 amino acids. For the CDR3, the DNA is TGTGCCTGCGACAGGGGGACATCCCAAGAGACCCAGTACTTC. As protein: CACDRGTSQETQYF. Filled out from reference TRBV30 and TRBJ2-5, the complete variable domain reads SQTIHQWPATLVQPVGSPLSLECTVEGTSNPNLYWYRQAAGRGLQLLFYSVGIGQISSEVPQNLSASRPQDRQFILSSKKLLLSDSGFYLCACDRGTSQETQYFGPGTRLLVL.

The CDR3 region is CASSPETVKNTEAFF. The CDR3 DNA sequence: TGTGCCAGCAGTCCGGAGACAGTAAAGAACACTGAAGCTTTCTTT. V usage is TRBV28 and J usage is TRBJ1-1; possibly TRBD1 for D (5 bases). V gave up 5 bases and J gave up 1 base, with 14 bases separating them. This CDR3 region has 15 residues. From germline, CDR1 is MDHEN and CDR2 SYDVKM.

V usage is TRBV7-2 and J usage is TRBJ1-1, with D unclear. This CDR3 is built from 14 residues. The V end lost 5 bases, the J end lost 7 bases, and 17 bases lay between the germline ends. Germline CDR1 SGHTA, CDR2 FQGNSA. CDR3 region: CASSPPEWKSEAFF. For the CDR3, the DNA is TGTGCCAGCAGCCCACCCGAGTGGAAGAGTGAAGCTTTCTTT.

The chain links TRBV11-3 to TRBJ2-5; 10 positions match TRBD2. Germline CDR1 and CDR2: SGHNT and YENEEA. This CDR3 has 17 amino acids. Trimming took 5 bases from V and 5 from J; bases not matched to a gene: 14. The CDR3 sequence is CASSHTGASGGVETQYF. The CDR3 DNA is TGTGCCAGCAGCCACACTGGGGCTAGCGGGGGAGTTGAGACCCAGTACTTC. The entire variable domain, with the rest obtained from reference TRBV11-3 and TRBJ2-5, is as follows: EAGVVQSPRYKIIEKKQPVAFWCNPISGHNTLYWYLQNLGQGPELLIRYENEEAVDDSQLPKDRFSAERLKGVDSTLKIQPAELGDSAVYLCASSHTGASGGVETQYFGPGTRLLVL.

The chain combines TRBV7-2 with TRBJ1-2, with D uncertain. The CDR3 consists of 13 residues. V lost 6 bases to trimming and J lost 8 bases, with 16 bases between them. CDR1 is SGHTA and CDR2 is FQGNSA in the germline V gene. The CDR3 protein is CASRPGPLPGYTF. The DNA of the CDR3 is TGTGCCAGCAGGCCCGGACCTCTCCCGGGCTACACCTTC.

This chain links TRBV7-7 with TRBJ2-2, with D perhaps TRBD1 (5 bases). Trimming pared 1 base from V and 7 bases from J, leaving 7 bases between. CDR1 and CDR2 from the germline V gene are SSHAT and FNYEAQ (reference sequence). The CDR3 sequence is 13 residues long. This CDR3 is CASSLEGFGELFF. CDR3 nucleotides: TGTGCCAGCAGCTTAGAGGGGTTCGGGGAGCTGTTTTTT.

The chain carries TRBV5-1 and TRBJ2-3, with 8 bases that match TRBD1. With V trimmed by 4 bases and J by 5 bases, 3 bases remained unmatched. Germline V lookup: CDR1 SGHRS, CDR2 YFSETQ. This CDR3 contains 13 residues. The DNA of the CDR3 is TGCGCCAGCAGCCCGGACAGGGAAGATACGCAGTATTTT. This encodes CASSPDREDTQYF.

This chain joins TRBV5-1 and TRBJ2-7; D uncertain. CDR3 length: 13 residues. Trimming removed 1 base from V and 3 bases from J, with 8 bases in between. CDR1 and CDR2 (germline): SGHRS, YFSETQ. CDR3 sequence: CASSLTESYEQYF. The CDR3 bases are TGCGCCAGCAGCTTGACAGAAAGCTACGAGCAGTACTTC.

The chain carries TRBV28 and TRBJ1-6; D is possibly TRBD1 (5 bases). The CDR3 has 14 residues. The germline V gene has CDR1 MDHEN and CDR2 SYDVKM. Deletions cut 3 bases from V and 7 bases from J, with 10 bases between. The CDR3 loop is CASSFLQANSPLHF. CDR3 in DNA: TGTGCCAGCAGTTTTCTACAGGCGAATTCACCCCTCCACTTT.

V usage is TRBV2 and J usage is TRBJ1-1; D ambiguous. The germline V and J ends were trimmed by 8 bases and 0 bases, with 13 bases remaining between them. The germline V gene has CDR1 SNHLY and CDR2 FYNNEI. The CDR3 length is 14 residues. CDR3 sequence: CASSYSYLNTEAFF. CDR3 DNA sequence: TGTGCCAGCTCATACAGTTACCTGAACACTGAAGCTTTCTTT.

This clone was counted once. The V gene is TRBV5-1, the J gene TRBJ2-5; TRBD2 matches 7 bases. Germline assignment: CDR1 SGHRS and CDR2 YFSETQ. CDR3 length equals 14 residues. V shed 4 bases and J 4 bases; nucleotides not matched to a gene: 7. Written as DNA, the CDR3 is TGCGCCAGCAGCGGGGAGCGGGGTACAGAGACCCAGTACTTC. It is translated as CASSGERGTETQYF.

The chain uses TRBV11-2 and TRBJ2-2; D is ambiguous. CDR1 SGHAT and CDR2 FQNNGV come from the germline V gene. Trimming took 4 bases from V and 3 from J, leaving 3 bases between them. CDR3 size: 12 residues. The CDR3 nucleotides read TGTGCCAGCAGCTCAGACACCGGGGAGCTGTTTTTT. Encoded protein: CASSSDTGELFF.